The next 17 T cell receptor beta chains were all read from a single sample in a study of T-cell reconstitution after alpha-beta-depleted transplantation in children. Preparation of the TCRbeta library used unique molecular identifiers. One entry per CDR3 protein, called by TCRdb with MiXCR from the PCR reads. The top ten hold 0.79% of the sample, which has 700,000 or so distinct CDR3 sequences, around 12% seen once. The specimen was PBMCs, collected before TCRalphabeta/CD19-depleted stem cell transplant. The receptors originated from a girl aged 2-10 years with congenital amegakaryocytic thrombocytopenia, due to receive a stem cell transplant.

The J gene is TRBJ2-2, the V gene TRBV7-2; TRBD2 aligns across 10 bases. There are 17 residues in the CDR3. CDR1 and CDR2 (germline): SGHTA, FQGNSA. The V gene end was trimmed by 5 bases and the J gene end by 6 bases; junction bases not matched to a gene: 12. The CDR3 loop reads CASSTRWPSGSPGELFF. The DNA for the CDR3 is TGTGCCAGCAGCACCCGTTGGCCTAGCGGGAGCCCCGGGGAGCTGTTTTTT.

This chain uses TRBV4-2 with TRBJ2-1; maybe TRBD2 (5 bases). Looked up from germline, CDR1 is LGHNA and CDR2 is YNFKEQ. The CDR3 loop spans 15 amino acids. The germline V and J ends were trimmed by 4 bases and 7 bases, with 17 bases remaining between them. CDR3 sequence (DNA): TGTGCCAGCAGCCCCGCCCTTGGACTGTTTAATGAGCAGTTCTTC. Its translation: CASSPALGLFNEQFF.

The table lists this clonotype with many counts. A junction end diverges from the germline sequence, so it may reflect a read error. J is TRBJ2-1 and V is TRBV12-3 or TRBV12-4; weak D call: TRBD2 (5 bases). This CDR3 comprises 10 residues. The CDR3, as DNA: TGTGCCAGCAGTGATGGACTTACCTCCTTC. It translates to CASSDGLTSF.

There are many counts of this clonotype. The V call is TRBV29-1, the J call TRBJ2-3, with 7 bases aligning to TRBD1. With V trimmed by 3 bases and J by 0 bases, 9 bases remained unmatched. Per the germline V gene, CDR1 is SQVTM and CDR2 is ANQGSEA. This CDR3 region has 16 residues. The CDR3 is CSVEWRGGDSTDTQYF. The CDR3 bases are TGCAGCGTTGAGTGGCGAGGGGGCGATAGCACAGATACGCAGTATTTT.

CDR3 protein: CSAMDNPAGGYTF. The CDR3 DNA reads as TGCAGCGCTATGGACAACCCGGCTGGTGGCTACACCTTC. V is TRBV29-1 and J is TRBJ1-2; a weak D match, TRBD1 (5 bases). The V end was cut by 7 bases, the J end by 7 bases, with 19 bases between. The V gene's germline CDR1 is SQVTM and CDR2 ANQGSEA. CDR3 size: 13 residues.

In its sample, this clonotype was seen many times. CDR3 loop: CASSLETSNEQFF. The CDR3 bases are TGTGCCAGCAGCTTAGAGACTTCCAATGAGCAGTTCTTC. The chain uses TRBV7-6 and TRBJ2-1; D is undetermined. The CDR3 contains 13 residues. V lost 1 base and J 6 bases, leaving 7 bases between the germline ends. The germline V gene has CDR1 SGHVS and CDR2 FNYEAQ.

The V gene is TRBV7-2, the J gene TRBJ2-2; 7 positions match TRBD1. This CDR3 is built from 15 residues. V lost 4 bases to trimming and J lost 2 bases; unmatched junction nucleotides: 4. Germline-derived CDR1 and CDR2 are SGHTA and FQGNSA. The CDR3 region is CASSYRDRNTGELFF. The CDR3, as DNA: TGTGCCAGCAGCTACCGGGACAGAAACACCGGGGAGCTGTTTTTT. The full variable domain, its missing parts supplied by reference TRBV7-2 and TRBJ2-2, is GAGVSQSPSNKVTEKGKDVELRCDPISGHTALYWYRQSLGQGLEFLIYFQGNSAPDKSGLPSDRFSAERTGGSVSTLTIQRTQQEDSAVYLCASSYRDRNTGELFFGEGSRLTVL.

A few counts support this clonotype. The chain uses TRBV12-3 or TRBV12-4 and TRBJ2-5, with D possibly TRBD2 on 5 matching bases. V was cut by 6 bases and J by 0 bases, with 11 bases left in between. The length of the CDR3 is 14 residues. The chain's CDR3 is CASSVEGYQETQYF. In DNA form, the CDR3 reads TGTGCCAGCAGCGTTGAGGGATACCAAGAGACCCAGTACTTC.

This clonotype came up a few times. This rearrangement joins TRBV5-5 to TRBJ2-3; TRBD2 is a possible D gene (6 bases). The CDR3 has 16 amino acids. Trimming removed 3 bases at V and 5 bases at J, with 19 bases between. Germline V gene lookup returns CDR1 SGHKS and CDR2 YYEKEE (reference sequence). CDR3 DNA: TGTGCCAGCAGCTGGGGGGAGTTCCGGGATATAGATACGCAGTATTTT. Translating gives CASSWGEFRDIDTQYF.

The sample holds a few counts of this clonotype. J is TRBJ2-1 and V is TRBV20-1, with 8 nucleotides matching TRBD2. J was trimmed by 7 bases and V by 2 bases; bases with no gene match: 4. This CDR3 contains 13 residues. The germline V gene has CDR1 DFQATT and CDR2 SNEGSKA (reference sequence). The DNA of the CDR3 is TGCAGTGCTAGAAGCGGGAGCGGGAATGAGCAGTTCTTC. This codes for CSARSGSGNEQFF.

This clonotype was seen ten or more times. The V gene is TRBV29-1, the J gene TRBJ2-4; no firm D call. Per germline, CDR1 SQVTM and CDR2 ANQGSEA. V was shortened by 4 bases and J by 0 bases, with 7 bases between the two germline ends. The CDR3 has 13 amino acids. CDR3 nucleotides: TGCAGCGTTGCTACACTAGCCAAAAACATTCAGTACTTC. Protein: CSVATLAKNIQYF.

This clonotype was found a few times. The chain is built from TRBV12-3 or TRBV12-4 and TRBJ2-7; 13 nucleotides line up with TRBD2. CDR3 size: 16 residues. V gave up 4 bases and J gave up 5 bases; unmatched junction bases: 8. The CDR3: CASSSDGLAGVNEQYF. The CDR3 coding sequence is TGTGCCAGCAGTTCCGACGGACTAGCGGGAGTCAACGAGCAGTACTTC.

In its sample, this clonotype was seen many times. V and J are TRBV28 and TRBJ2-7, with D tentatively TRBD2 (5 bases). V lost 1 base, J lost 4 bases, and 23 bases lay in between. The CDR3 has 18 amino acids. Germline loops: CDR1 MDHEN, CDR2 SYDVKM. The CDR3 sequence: CASSLSRVSARAPYEQYF. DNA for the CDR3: TGTGCCAGCAGTTTATCCCGAGTTTCGGCGAGGGCCCCTTACGAGCAGTACTTC. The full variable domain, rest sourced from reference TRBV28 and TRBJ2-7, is DVKVTQSSRYLVKRTGEKVFLECVQDMDHENMFWYRQDPGLGLRLIYFSYDVKMKEKGDIPEGYSVSREKKERFSLILESASTNQTSMYLCASSLSRVSARAPYEQYFGPGTRLTVT.

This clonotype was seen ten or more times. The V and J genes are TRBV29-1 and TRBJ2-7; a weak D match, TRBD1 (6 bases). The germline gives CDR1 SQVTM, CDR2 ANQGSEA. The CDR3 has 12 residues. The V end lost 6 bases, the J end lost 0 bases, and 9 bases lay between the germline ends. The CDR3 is CSVQTGSYEQYF. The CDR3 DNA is TGCAGCGTACAGACAGGCTCCTACGAGCAGTACTTC.

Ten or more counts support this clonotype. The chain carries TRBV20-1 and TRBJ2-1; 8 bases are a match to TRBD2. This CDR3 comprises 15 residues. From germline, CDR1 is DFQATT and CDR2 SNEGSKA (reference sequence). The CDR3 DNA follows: TGCAGCGTCCTTAGCGGGACAAGCTCCTACAATGAGCAGTTCTTC. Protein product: CSVLSGTSSYNEQFF.

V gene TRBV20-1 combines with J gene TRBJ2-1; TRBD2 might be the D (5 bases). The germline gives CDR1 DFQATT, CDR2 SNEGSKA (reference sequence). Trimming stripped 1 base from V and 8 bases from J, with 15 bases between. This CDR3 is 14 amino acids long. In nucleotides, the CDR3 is TGCAGTGCTAGAGGAGGAAGCTTGAGGGATGAGCAGTTCTTC. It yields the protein CSARGGSLRDEQFF.

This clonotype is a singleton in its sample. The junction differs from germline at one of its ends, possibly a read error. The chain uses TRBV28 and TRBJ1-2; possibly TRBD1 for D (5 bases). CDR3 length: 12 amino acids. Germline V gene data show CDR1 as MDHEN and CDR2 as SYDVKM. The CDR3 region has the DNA TGTGCCAGCAGTTTTAGGGACTATGGCTACCCCTTC. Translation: CASSFRDYGYPF.